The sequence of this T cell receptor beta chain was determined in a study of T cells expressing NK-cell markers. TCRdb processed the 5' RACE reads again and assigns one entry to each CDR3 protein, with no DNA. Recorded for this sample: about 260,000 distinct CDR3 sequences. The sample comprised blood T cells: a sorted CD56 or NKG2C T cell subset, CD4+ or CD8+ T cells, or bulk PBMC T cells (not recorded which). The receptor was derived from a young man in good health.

CDR3 protein: CASTPGLAPSYEQYF. The V and J genes are TRBV6-1 and TRBJ2-7; TCRdb selects TRBD2, and the lack of DNA leaves this call unchecked. The CDR3 consists of 15 residues. Germline V gene lookup returns CDR1 MNHNS and CDR2 SASEGT.